The rows below give T cell receptor beta chains drawn from one sample of a study of human T cells and chemical hapten exposure. TCRdb used MiXCR to reprocess the 5' RACE reads, holding one entry per CDR3 protein. The data hold 120,000 to 150,000 distinct CDR3 sequences, with 4.1% observed a single time. The receptors originated from a female donor in good health. Each CDR3 is given with its conserved first and last residue. D genes are given only for firm matches. Rows may omit the clone size; those that give it use once, few, many or a size class.

v_call	j_call	clone_size	d_call	cdr3_aa	cdr3_nt
TRBV4-2	TRBJ2-7	many	TRBD1	CASSLEDRGTYEQYF	TGTGCCAGCAGCCTAGAGGACAGGGGCACCTACGAGCAGTACTTC
TRBV5-1	TRBJ1-1	many	-	CASSLVLTDNTEAFF	TGCGCCAGCAGCTTGGTCCTCACAGACAACACTGAAGCTTTCTTT
TRBV7-9	TRBJ2-7	many	TRBD2	CASSLAWRGGPYEQYF	TGTGCCAGCAGCTTAGCGTGGCGGGGGGGCCCTTACGAGCAGTACTTC
TRBV6-1	TRBJ2-3	many	TRBD2	CASSSARLAGGSDTQYF	TGTGCCAGCAGTTCCGCACGGCTAGCGGGGGGGTCGGATACGCAGTATTTT
TRBV3-1	TRBJ2-7	many	TRBD1	CAAQGADYEQYF	TGTGCCGCACAGGGGGCGGACTACGAGCAGTACTTC
TRBV20-1	TRBJ2-3	few	TRBD2	CSAQAGGLRYVDTQYF	TGCAGTGCCCAGGCGGGGGGCTTGAGATACGTAGATACGCAGTATTTT
TRBV10-3	TRBJ1-1	many	-	CAISDYRMNTEAFF	TGTGCCATCAGTGACTACAGGATGAACACTGAAGCTTTCTTT
TRBV20-1	TRBJ1-2	many	-	CSARGFTSADYGYTF	TGCAGTGCTAGAGGGTTTACTTCGGCAGATTATGGCTACACCTTC
TRBV5-1	TRBJ2-3	many	TRBD2	CASGRLAGGTDTQYF	TGCGCCAGCGGTCGACTAGCGGGGGGCACAGATACGCAGTATTTT
TRBV9	TRBJ1-1	many	-	CASSVGVSQEAFF	TGTGCCAGCAGCGTAGGCGTTTCACAGGAAGCTTTCTTT
TRBV7-2	TRBJ2-5	many	-	CASSLGSSAETQYF	TGTGCCAGCAGCTTAGGCTCTAGCGCCGAGACCCAGTACTTC
TRBV19	TRBJ1-2	many	-	CASSISRGNYGYTF	TGTGCCAGTAGTATTTCCAGGGGTAACTATGGCTACACCTTC
TRBV27	TRBJ2-7	few	TRBD2	CASSFVSGVTDEQYF	TGTGCCAGCAGTTTCGTGAGCGGGGTCACCGACGAGCAGTACTTC
TRBV6-6	TRBJ1-2	many	TRBD1	CASSFTGDRSGYTF	TGTGCCAGCAGTTTCACCGGGGACAGAAGTGGCTACACCTTC
TRBV19	TRBJ2-7	many	-	CASSIGLSSYEQYF	TGTGCCAGTAGTATAGGACTCTCCTCCTACGAGCAGTACTTC
TRBV29-1	TRBJ1-6	many	TRBD1	CSVWTGLGTLHF	TGCAGCGTCTGGACAGGGCTAGGGACCCTCCACTTT
TRBV5-1	TRBJ2-1	many	-	CASSLTGPNNEQFF	TGCGCCAGCAGCTTGACAGGTCCTAACAATGAGCAGTTCTTC
TRBV28	TRBJ2-3	many	TRBD1	CASSQGASDTQYF	TGTGCCAGCAGTCAGGGGGCCTCAGATACGCAGTATTTT
TRBV5-1	TRBJ2-2	few	-	CASRFGAGELFF	TGCGCCAGCCGATTCGGGGCCGGGGAGCTGTTTTTT
TRBV9	TRBJ2-3	-	-	CASSGDRIFLGDTQYF	TGTGCCAGCAGCGGAGATCGGATATTTTTGGGAGATACGCAGTATTTT
TRBV28	TRBJ1-2	many	-	CASSLLGASYGYTF	TGTGCCAGCAGTTTATTAGGGGCCTCCTATGGCTACACCTTC
TRBV20-1	TRBJ1-5	many	-	CSARDSAIGQPQHF	TGCAGTGCTAGAGATTCTGCGATAGGTCAGCCCCAGCATTTT
TRBV6-2/TRBV6-3	TRBJ1-1	few	-	CASSYGGENTEAFF	TGTGCCAGCAGTTACGGCGGCGAGAACACTGAAGCTTTCTTT
TRBV20-1	TRBJ1-4	many	-	CSARLPTTIPNEKLFF	TGCAGTGCTAGACTTCCAACCACGATACCTAATGAAAAACTGTTTTTT
TRBV28	TRBJ1-1	many	-	CASSARGSSNTEAFF	TGTGCCAGCAGTGCCCGGGGGTCATCGAACACTGAAGCTTTCTTT
TRBV5-1	TRBJ1-2	many	-	CASSPDSFYGYTF	TGCGCCAGCAGCCCGGACAGTTTCTATGGCTACACCTTC
TRBV10-3	TRBJ2-7	-	-	CAITSPGPEVYEQYF	TGTGCCATCACTTCCCCGGGCCCCGAGGTCTACGAGCAGTACTTC
TRBV12-3/TRBV12-4	TRBJ1-6	many	-	CASTAGGPERNSPLHF	TGTGCCAGCACCGCCGGGGGGCCTGAGCGTAATTCACCCCTCCACTTT
TRBV5-1	TRBJ2-3	many	TRBD2	CASSLAGPRPTDTQYF	TGCGCCAGCAGTTTAGCGGGGCCGCGACCCACAGATACGCAGTATTTT
TRBV5-1	TRBJ1-1	many	-	CASSTGGLDPEAFF	TGCGCCAGCAGTACGGGCGGCCTGGACCCTGAAGCTTTCTTT
TRBV20-1	TRBJ2-3	few	TRBD2	CGAGGKDTQYF	TGCGGAGCGGGGGGTAAAGATACGCAGTATTTT
TRBV2	TRBJ1-1	many	-	CASILSGDMNTEAFF	TGTGCCAGCATCCTGTCTGGGGACATGAACACTGAAGCTTTCTTT
TRBV7-3	TRBJ1-1	-	-	CASSYQANTEAFF	TGTGCCAGCAGCTATCAGGCGAACACTGAAGCTTTCTTT
TRBV27	TRBJ2-5	many	-	CASRLRGAETQYF	TGTGCCAGCAGGCTAAGAGGGGCAGAGACCCAGTACTTC
TRBV5-1	TRBJ2-3	many	-	CASSFFSTDTQYF	TGCGCCAGCAGCTTTTTTAGCACAGATACGCAGTATTTT
TRBV12-3/TRBV12-4	TRBJ2-3	many	TRBD1	CASTTISGTGKGDTQYF	TGTGCCAGCACCACCATTTCCGGGACAGGGAAAGGAGATACGCAGTATTTT
TRBV10-3	TRBJ2-7	many	-	CAITHRGEAGEQYF	TGTGCCATCACCCACAGGGGAGAGGCGGGAGAGCAGTACTTC
TRBV6-6	TRBJ2-1	many	-	CASSYPAMGAGRNEQFF	TGTGCCAGCAGTTACCCAGCAATGGGGGCGGGTAGGAATGAGCAGTTCTTC
TRBV6-2/TRBV6-3	TRBJ1-2	many	-	CASRPGPNYGYTF	TGTGCCAGCAGACCCGGTCCGAACTATGGCTACACCTTC
TRBV11-2	TRBJ1-2	many	-	CASSSSLLAYGYTF	TGTGCCAGCAGCTCCTCCTTGCTTGCCTATGGCTACACCTTC
TRBV5-1	TRBJ1-4	many	-	CASSLFLGNEKLFF	TGCGCCAGCAGCTTGTTCTTGGGAAATGAAAAACTGTTTTTT
TRBV5-4	TRBJ1-1	many	-	CASTRRETGGEAFF	TGTGCCAGCACTCGAAGGGAGACGGGGGGTGAAGCTTTCTTT
TRBV20-1	TRBJ2-7	few	TRBD2	CSARMAGRDEQYF	TGCAGTGCTAGAATGGCAGGGAGGGACGAGCAGTACTTC
TRBV5-1	TRBJ2-1	many	-	CASSLDGLGEQFF	TGCGCCAGCAGCTTGGACGGGTTGGGTGAGCAGTTCTTC
TRBV15	TRBJ2-1	many	TRBD1	CATSRVRGQNNEQFF	TGTGCCACCAGCAGAGTAAGGGGACAGAACAATGAGCAGTTCTTC
TRBV29-1	TRBJ2-7	many	TRBD1	CSVEGDREQYF	TGCAGCGTTGAAGGGGACAGGGAGCAGTACTTC
TRBV7-8	TRBJ2-5	-	TRBD1	CASSLEIGQAQETQYF	TGTGCCAGCAGCTTAGAAATCGGACAGGCCCAAGAGACCCAGTACTTC
TRBV7-3	TRBJ2-1	once	TRBD2	CASSMTSGSYNEQFF	TGTGCCAGCAGCATGACTAGCGGCTCCTACAATGAGCAGTTCTTC